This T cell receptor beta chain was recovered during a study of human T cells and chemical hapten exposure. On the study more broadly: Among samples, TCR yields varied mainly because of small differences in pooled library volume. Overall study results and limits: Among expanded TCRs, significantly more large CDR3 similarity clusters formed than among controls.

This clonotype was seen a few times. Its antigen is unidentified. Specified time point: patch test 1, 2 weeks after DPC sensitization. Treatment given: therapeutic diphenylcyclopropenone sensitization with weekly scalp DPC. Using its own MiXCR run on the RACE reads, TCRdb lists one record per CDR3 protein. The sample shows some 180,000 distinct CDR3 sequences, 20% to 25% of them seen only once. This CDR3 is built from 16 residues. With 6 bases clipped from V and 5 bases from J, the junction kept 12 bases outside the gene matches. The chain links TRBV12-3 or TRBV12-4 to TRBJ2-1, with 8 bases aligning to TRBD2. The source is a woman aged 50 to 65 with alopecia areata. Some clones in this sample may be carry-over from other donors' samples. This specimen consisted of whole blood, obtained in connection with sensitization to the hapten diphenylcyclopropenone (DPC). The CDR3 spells CASSRGERGSNNEQFF. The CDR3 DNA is TGTGCCAGCAGCAGGGGAGAGCGGGGGTCGAACAATGAGCAGTTCTTC.